This T cell receptor (beta chain) is from a study of OX40 agonist ivuxolimab in advanced cancers. Germline lookup yields CDR1 SGHDN and CDR2 FVKESK. The germline V and J ends were trimmed by 2 bases and 5 bases, with 6 bases remaining between them. This CDR3 spans 12 amino acids. Produced via immunoSEQ multiplex PCR; TCRdb's table is partial and in-frame only. The data contain around 78,000 clones, 80% to 90% of them seen just once; the ten biggest clones take up 0.2% to 0.3%. Sequenced here: CD4+ or CD8+ T cells sorted from blood, sampled in a trial of the OX40 agonist ivuxolimab. The chain is built from TRBV14 and TRBJ1-1; D unresolved. This sequence originates from an adult with an advanced solid tumor such as melanoma, head and neck, liver or kidney cancer. Here the CDR3 DNA reads TGTGCCAGCAGCCAATCGGAGACTGAAGCTTTCTTT. It yields the protein CASSQSETEAFF.